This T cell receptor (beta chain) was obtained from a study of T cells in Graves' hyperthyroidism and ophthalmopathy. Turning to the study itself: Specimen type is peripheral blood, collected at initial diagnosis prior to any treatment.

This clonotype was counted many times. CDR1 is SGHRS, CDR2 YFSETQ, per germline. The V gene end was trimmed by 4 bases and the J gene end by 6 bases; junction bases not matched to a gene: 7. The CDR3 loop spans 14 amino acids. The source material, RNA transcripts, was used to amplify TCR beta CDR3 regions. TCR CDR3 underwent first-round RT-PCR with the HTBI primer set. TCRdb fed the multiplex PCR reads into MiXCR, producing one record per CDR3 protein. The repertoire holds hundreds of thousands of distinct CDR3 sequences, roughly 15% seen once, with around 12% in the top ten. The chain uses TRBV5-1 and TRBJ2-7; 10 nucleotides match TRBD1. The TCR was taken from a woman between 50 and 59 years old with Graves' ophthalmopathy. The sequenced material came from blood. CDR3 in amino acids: CASSRPGQGTEQYF. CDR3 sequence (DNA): TGCGCCAGCAGCCGACCGGGACAGGGGACCGAGCAGTACTTC.